Presented here are 14 T cell receptor beta chains from one specimen sequenced in a study of shared clonotypes between healthy human individuals. Profiled with immunoSEQ multiplex PCR; TCRdb holds only in-frame clones, not every one. The data show 2 million to 2.5 million clones, around 93% seen once. Sequenced sample: naive CD4+ T cells from PBMCs. Stated subset: CD45RA+ positively selected. The receptors stem from a man younger than 30 in good health. Some clones in this sample may be carry-over from other donors' samples.

This clone was counted once. This chain connects TRBV14 to TRBJ1-2; possibly TRBD1 for D (6 bases). This CDR3 comprises 15 residues. V dropped 0 bases and J dropped 2 bases, with 10 bases sitting between them. Germline V CDR1 and CDR2: SGHDN, FVKESK. The CDR3 nucleotides read TGTGCCAGCAGCCAAGACCGGGGGGCGAACTATGGCTACACCTTC. It specifies CASSQDRGANYGYTF. Based on the CDR3 plus reference TRBV14 and TRBJ1-2, the full variable domain is EAGVTQFPSHSVIEKGQTVTLRCDPISGHDNLYWYRRVMGKEIKFLLHFVKESKQDESGMPNNRFLAERTGGTYSTLKVQPAELEDSGVYFCASSQDRGANYGYTFGSGTRLTVV.

The gene calls are TRBV28 and TRBJ2-7; D is perhaps TRBD1 (6 bases). The CDR3 spans 11 residues. Trimming took 10 bases from V and 6 from J, leaving 13 bases between them. CDR1 and CDR2 from the germline V gene are MDHEN and SYDVKM. CDR3 residues: CAIQQGREQYF. As DNA, the CDR3 is TGTGCCATCCAACAGGGACGCGAGCAGTACTTC.

The chain combines TRBV6-6 with TRBJ2-5; no definite D call. This CDR3 has 14 residues. Germline CDR1 is MNHNY and CDR2 is SVGAGI (reference sequence). Between the trimmed V and J ends, which lost 5 bases and 5 bases, there was a span of 15 bases. This CDR3 reads CASSPPLGRETQYF. The CDR3 DNA sequence: TGTGCCAGCAGTCCTCCTTTGGGTCGGGAGACCCAGTACTTC.

This chain joins TRBV30 and TRBJ1-6; TRBD1 is a possible D gene (6 bases). Germline lookup yields CDR1 GTSNPN and CDR2 SVGIG (reference sequence). The CDR3 covers 14 residues. Trimming shortened V by 5 bases and J by 7 bases, and 15 bases separated the two germline ends. In DNA, the CDR3 is TGTGCCTGGGACCTACAGGGCCGAAATTCACCCCTCCACTTT. It specifies CAWDLQGRNSPLHF. Combining the CDR3 with reference TRBV30 and TRBJ1-6 gives the whole variable domain SQTIHQWPATLVQPVGSPLSLECTVEGTSNPNLYWYRQAAGRGLQLLFYSVGIGQISSEVPQNLSASRPQDRQFILSSKKLLLSDSGFYLCAWDLQGRNSPLHFGNGTRLTVT.

Comment on this clone: Other DNA sequences in the sample encode the same CDR3. The chain employs TRBV5-1 and TRBJ2-2, with unresolved D. In germline, CDR1 is SGHRS, CDR2 YFSETQ. V was trimmed by 0 bases and J by 0 bases, leaving 3 bases between them. This CDR3 has 14 amino acids. Here the CDR3 DNA reads TGCGCCAGCAGCTTGGGGACGAACACCGGGGAGCTGTTTTTT. This translates into CASSLGTNTGELFF.

Written as DNA, the CDR3 is TGTGCCAGCAGTGAAGGGCGGTTCAATGAAAAACTGTTTTTT. It yields the protein CASSEGRFNEKLFF. This chain uses TRBV6-1 with TRBJ1-4, with unresolved D. The CDR3 has 14 amino acids. The germline gives CDR1 MNHNS, CDR2 SASEGT. Trimming stripped 1 base from V and 5 bases from J, with 8 bases between.

In its sample, this clone was seen once. The V call is TRBV28, the J call TRBJ2-4, with TRBD1 matching over 9 bases. The length of the CDR3 is 17 residues. J lost 6 bases, V lost 2 bases, and 11 bases had no gene match. Germline V gives CDR1 MDHEN, CDR2 SYDVKM. CDR3 sequence (DNA): TGTGCCAGCAGTTTACTCAGGACAGGGGCGTCCCCAAACATTCAGTACTTC. This encodes CASSLLRTGASPNIQYF. Based on the CDR3 plus reference TRBV28 and TRBJ2-4, the full variable domain is DVKVTQSSRYLVKRTGEKVFLECVQDMDHENMFWYRQDPGLGLRLIYFSYDVKMKEKGDIPEGYSVSREKKERFSLILESASTNQTSMYLCASSLLRTGASPNIQYFGAGTRLSVL.

The CDR3 DNA is TGTGCCAGCAGCCCGCGTGGGGTTTCCTACGAGCAGTACTTC. Translation gives CASSPRGVSYEQYF. This chain connects TRBV7-6 to TRBJ2-7, with D uncertain. The CDR3 consists of 14 residues. Germline V gene sequence: CDR1 SGHVS, CDR2 FNYEAQ. The V and J ends lost 5 bases and 1 base respectively, with 12 bases between them.

The chain joins TRBV5-1 to TRBJ2-3; D not resolved. Trimming took off 2 bases at V and 6 bases at J, with 13 bases between the two ends. Germline values: CDR1 SGHRS, CDR2 YFSETQ. This CDR3 has 14 residues. CDR3 region: CASSFATPPDTQYF. For the CDR3, the DNA is TGCGCCAGCAGCTTCGCGACTCCTCCGGATACGCAGTATTTT. Full variable domain (rest looked up from reference TRBV5-1 and TRBJ2-3): KAGVTQTPRYLIKTRGQQVTLSCSPISGHRSVSWYQQTPGQGLQFLFEYFSETQRNKGNFPGRFSGRQFSNSRSEMNVSTLELGDSALYLCASSFATPPDTQYFGPGTRLTVL.

This sequence joins TRBV2 and TRBJ2-2; 8 bases line up with TRBD1. The CDR3 length is 15 residues. Germline V lookup: CDR1 SNHLY, CDR2 FYNNEI. J lost 3 bases, V lost 5 bases, and 5 bases had no gene match. The CDR3 loop reads CASSSTGADTGELFF. CDR3 coding DNA: TGTGCCAGCAGTTCGACAGGGGCGGACACCGGGGAGCTGTTTTTT.

The chain combines TRBV5-1 with TRBJ1-4, with D maybe TRBD1 (6 bases). Germline CDR1 reads SGHRS; CDR2 reads YFSETQ. Deletions cut 1 base from V and 8 bases from J, with 15 bases between. There are 15 residues in the CDR3. CDR3 in DNA: TGCGCCAGCAGCTTGACCGGGACATGGGAGGAAAAACTGTTTTTT. Its translation is CASSLTGTWEEKLFF.

This chain joins TRBV9 and TRBJ2-7; 10 bases agree with TRBD2. The CDR3 has 14 amino acids. Unmatched junction bases numbered 6, after V lost 3 bases and J lost 6 bases. The germline V gene has CDR1 SGDLS and CDR2 YYNGEE. CDR3 loop: CASSEALAGTEQYF. The CDR3 nucleotides read TGTGCCAGCAGCGAGGCACTAGCGGGAACCGAGCAGTACTTC.

The DNA for the CDR3 is TGCGCCAGCAGCCAAGATTCCAAGGGGACCCAGTACTTC. Encoded protein: CASSQDSKGTQYF. The chain combines TRBV4-1 with TRBJ2-5; D is ambiguous. The CDR3 sequence is 13 residues long. With 0 bases removed from V and 7 bases from J, the gap between germline ends came to 9 bases. CDR1 and CDR2 from the germline V gene are MGHRA and YSYEKL.

The CDR3 region has the DNA TGTGCCTGGCTAGACAGGCCCTCCTACGAGCAGTACTTC. Amino acids: CAWLDRPSYEQYF. The chain links TRBV30 to TRBJ2-7; the D gene is possibly TRBD1 (6 bases). CDR1 is GTSNPN and CDR2 is SVGIG in the germline V gene (reference sequence). The CDR3 runs 13 residues. V gave up 5 bases and J gave up 0 bases, with 11 bases separating them. The full variable domain, with the rest looked up from reference TRBV30 and TRBJ2-7, is SQTIHQWPATLVQPVGSPLSLECTVEGTSNPNLYWYRQAAGRGLQLLFYSVGIGQISSEVPQNLSASRPQDRQFILSSKKLLLSDSGFYLCAWLDRPSYEQYFGPGTRLTVT.